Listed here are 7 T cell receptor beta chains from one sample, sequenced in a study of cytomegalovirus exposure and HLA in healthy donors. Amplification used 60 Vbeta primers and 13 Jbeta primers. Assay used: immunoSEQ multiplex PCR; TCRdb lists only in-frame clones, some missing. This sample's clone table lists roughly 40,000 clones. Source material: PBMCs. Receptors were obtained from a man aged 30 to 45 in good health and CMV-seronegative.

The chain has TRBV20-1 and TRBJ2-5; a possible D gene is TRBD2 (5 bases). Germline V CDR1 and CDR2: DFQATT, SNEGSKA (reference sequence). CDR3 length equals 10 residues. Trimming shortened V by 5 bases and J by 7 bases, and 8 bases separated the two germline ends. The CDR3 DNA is TGCAGTGCTGTGGAGGTGACCCAGTACTTC. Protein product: CSAVEVTQYF.

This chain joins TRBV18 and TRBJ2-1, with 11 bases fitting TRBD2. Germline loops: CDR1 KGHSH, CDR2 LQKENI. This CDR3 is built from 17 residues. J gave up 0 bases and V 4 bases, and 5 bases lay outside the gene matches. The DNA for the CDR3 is TGTGCCAGCTCACTTCGTCTAGCGGGAGGCTCCTACAATGAGCAGTTCTTC. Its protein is CASSLRLAGGSYNEQFF.

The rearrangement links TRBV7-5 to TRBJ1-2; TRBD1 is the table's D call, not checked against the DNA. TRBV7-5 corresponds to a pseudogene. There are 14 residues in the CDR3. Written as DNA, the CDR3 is TGTGCCAGAAGCGGAGGGACAGGGAACTATGGCTACACCTTC. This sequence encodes CARSGGTGNYGYTF.

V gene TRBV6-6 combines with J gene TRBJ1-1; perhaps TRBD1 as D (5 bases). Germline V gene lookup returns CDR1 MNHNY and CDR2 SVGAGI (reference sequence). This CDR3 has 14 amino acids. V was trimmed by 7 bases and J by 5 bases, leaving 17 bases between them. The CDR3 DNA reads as TGTGCCAGCAACCGGGCGCAGGGATATACTGAAGCTTTCTTT. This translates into CASNRAQGYTEAFF.

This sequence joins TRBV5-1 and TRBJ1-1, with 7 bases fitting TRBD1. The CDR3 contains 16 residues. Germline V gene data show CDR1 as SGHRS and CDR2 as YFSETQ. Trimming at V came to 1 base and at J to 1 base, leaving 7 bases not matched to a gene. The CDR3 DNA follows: TGCGCCAGCAGCTTGTTTTTGACAGGGACGAACACTGAAGCTTTCTTT. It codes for CASSLFLTGTNTEAFF.

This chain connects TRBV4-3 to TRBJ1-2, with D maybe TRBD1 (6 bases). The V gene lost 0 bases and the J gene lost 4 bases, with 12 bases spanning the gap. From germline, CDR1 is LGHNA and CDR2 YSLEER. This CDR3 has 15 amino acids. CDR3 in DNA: TGCGCCAGCAGCCAAGATCAGGGACACCTCTATGGCTACACCTTC. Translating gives CASSQDQGHLYGYTF.

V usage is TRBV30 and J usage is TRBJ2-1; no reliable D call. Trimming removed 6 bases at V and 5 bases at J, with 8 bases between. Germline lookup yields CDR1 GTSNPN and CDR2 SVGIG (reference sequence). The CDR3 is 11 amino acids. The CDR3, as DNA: TGTGCCTGTAGAGATGACAATGAGCAGTTCTTC. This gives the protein CACRDDNEQFF.